Below, 4 T cell receptor beta chains from the same sample are listed, as sequenced in a study of monozygotic twins with cystic fibrosis. Measured with immunoSEQ multiplex PCR; TCRdb has only the in-frame clones, and not every one. The data show 25,000 to 30,000 clones, about 85% seen once. Sequenced input: blood. The receptors originated from a girl between 2 and 10 years old with cystic fibrosis.

The chain couples TRBV5-6 to TRBJ2-7, with D possibly TRBD1 on 7 matching bases. V was trimmed by 2 bases and J by 1 base, leaving 13 bases between them. The CDR3 is made up of 15 amino acids. Looked up from germline, CDR1 is SGHDT and CDR2 is YYEEEE. The CDR3: CASSFVAGGSYEQYF. The DNA of the CDR3 is TGTGCCAGCAGCTTCGTGGCAGGGGGGTCCTACGAGCAGTACTTC.

The sample holds one count of this clone. The chain employs TRBV7-3 and TRBJ2-2; D uncertain. Germline lookup yields CDR1 SGHTA and CDR2 FQGTGA. The CDR3 contains 13 residues. The V gene lost 5 bases and the J gene lost 5 bases, with 9 bases spanning the gap. The CDR3 region has the DNA TGTGCCAGCAGCCTCCGAGGTACCGGGGAGCTGTTTTTT. Encoded protein: CASSLRGTGELFF.

This sequence joins TRBV5-1 and TRBJ1-1, with D hard to call. Germline CDR1 SGHRS, CDR2 YFSETQ. The V gene lost 6 bases and the J gene lost 3 bases, with 12 bases spanning the gap. This CDR3 comprises 13 residues. CDR3 bases: TGCGCCAGCAAGCCGACATGGGACACTGAAGCTTTCTTT. Protein sequence: CASKPTWDTEAFF.

The table lists this clone with a count of one. The gene calls are TRBV30 and TRBJ2-7; unclear D gene. The CDR3 sequence is 14 residues long. V shed 2 bases and J shed 2 bases, with 13 bases lying between them. CDR1 and CDR2 from the germline V gene are GTSNPN and SVGIG (reference sequence). This CDR3 reads CAWSKQIDPYEQYF. In DNA, the CDR3 is TGTGCCTGGAGTAAACAGATTGATCCCTACGAGCAGTACTTC.